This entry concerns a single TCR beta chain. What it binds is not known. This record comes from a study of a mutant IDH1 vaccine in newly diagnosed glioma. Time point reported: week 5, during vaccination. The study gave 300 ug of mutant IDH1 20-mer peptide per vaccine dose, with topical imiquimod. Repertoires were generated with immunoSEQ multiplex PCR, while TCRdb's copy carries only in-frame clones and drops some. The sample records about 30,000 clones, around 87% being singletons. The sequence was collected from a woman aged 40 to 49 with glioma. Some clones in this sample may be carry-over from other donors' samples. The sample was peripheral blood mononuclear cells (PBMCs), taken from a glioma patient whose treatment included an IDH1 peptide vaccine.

The CDR3 protein is CASAPAAGTGSYKYF. CDR3 in DNA: TGTGCCAGCGCACCCGCCGCCGGGACAGGGTCCTATAAGTACTTC. This rearrangement joins TRBV6-5 to TRBJ2-5; 9 bases are a match to TRBD1. Germline V gene sequence: CDR1 MNHEY, CDR2 SVGAGI. V dropped 8 bases and J dropped 12; count of bases not matched to a gene: 19. This CDR3 has 15 amino acids.